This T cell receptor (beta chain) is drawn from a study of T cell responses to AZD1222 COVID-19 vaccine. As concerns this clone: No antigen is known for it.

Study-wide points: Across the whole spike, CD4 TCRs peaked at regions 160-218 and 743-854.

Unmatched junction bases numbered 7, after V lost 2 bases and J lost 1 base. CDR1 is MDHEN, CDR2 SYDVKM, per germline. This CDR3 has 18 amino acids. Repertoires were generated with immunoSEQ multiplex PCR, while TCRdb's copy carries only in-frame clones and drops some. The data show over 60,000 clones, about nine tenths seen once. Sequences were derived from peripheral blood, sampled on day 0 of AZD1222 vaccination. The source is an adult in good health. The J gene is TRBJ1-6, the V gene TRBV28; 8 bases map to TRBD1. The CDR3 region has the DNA TGTGCCAGCAGTTTAGGACAGGGTGGAGGGTCCTATAATTCACCCCTCCACTTT. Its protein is CASSLGQGGGSYNSPLHF.